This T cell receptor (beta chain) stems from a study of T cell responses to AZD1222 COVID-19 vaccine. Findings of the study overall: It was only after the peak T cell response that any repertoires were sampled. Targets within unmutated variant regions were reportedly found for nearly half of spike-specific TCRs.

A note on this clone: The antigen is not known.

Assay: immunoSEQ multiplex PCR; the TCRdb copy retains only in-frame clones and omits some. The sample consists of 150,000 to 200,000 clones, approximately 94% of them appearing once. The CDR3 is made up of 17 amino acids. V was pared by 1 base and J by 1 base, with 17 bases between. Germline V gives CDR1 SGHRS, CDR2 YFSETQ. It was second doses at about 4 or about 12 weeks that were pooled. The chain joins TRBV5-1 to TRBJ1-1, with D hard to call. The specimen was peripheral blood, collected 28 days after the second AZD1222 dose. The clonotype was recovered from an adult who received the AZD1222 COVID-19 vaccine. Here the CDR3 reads CASSLLYSRGQNTEAFF. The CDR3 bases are TGCGCCAGCAGCTTGTTATACTCTCGGGGTCAGAACACTGAAGCTTTCTTT.